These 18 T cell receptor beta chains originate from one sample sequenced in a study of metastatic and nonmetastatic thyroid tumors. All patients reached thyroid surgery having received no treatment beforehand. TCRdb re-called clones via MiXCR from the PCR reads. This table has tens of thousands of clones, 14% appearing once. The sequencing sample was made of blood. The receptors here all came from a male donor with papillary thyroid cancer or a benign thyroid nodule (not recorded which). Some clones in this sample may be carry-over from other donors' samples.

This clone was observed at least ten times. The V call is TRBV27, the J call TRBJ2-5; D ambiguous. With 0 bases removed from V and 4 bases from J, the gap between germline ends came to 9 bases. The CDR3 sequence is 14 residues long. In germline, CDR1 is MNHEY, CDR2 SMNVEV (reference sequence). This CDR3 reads CASSLSLNTETQYF. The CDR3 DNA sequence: TGTGCCAGCAGTTTATCTCTTAATACAGAGACCCAGTACTTC.

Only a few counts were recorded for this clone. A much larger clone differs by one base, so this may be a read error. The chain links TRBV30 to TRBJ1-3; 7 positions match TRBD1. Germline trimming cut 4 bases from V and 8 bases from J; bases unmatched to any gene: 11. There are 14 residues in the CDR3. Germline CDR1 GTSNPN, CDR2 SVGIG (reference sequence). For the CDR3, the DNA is TGTGCCTGGATACCGAAAGGGGGCCTAGACACCATATATTTT. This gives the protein CAWIPKGGLDTIYF.

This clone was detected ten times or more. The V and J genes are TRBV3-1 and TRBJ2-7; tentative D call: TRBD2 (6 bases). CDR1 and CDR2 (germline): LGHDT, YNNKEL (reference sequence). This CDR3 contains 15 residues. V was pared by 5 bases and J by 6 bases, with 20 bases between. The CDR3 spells CASSGSSVQGGEQYF. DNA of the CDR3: TGTGCCAGCAGCGGCTCTAGCGTCCAAGGTGGCGAGCAGTACTTC.

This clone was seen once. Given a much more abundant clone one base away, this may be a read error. CDR3: CASSSGLAGRMYQETQYF. DNA for the CDR3: TGCGCCAGCAGCTCGGGACTAGCGGGGCGAATGTACCAAGAGACCCAGTACTTC. The chain joins TRBV5-1 to TRBJ2-5; TRBD2 aligns across 13 bases. Germline V gives CDR1 SGHRS, CDR2 YFSETQ. With V trimmed by 3 bases and J by 0 bases, 8 bases remained unmatched. This CDR3 has 18 amino acids.

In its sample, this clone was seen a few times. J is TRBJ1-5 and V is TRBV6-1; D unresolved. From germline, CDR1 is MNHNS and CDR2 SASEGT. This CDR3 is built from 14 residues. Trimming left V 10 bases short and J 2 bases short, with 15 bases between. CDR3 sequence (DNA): TGTGCCACCCACCGGAGGGAAGGCAATCAGCCCCAGCATTTT. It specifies CATHRREGNQPQHF.

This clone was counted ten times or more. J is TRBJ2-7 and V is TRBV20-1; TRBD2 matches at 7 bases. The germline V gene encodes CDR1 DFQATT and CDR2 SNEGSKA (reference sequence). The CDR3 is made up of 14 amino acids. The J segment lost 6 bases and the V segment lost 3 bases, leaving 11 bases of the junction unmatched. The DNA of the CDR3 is TGCAGTGCTAGTTTAGCTAGCGGCGCGGGCGAGCAGTACGTC. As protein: CSASLASGAGEQYV.

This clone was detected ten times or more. The CDR3 DNA sequence: TGTGCCAGCAGCCGCCAGGTTGCAGATACGCAGTATTTT. This encodes CASSRQVADTQYF. The chain uses TRBV7-9 and TRBJ2-3; no definite D call. The CDR3 totals 13 residues. Per the germline V gene, CDR1 is SEHNR and CDR2 is FQNEAQ (reference sequence). Between the trimmed V and J ends, which lost 5 bases and 4 bases, there was a span of 10 bases.

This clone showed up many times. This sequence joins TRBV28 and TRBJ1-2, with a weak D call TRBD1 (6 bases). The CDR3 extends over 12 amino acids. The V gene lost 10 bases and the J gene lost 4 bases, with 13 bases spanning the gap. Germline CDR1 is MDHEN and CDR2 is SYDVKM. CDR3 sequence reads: CAIPDRRYGYTF. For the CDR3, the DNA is TGTGCCATCCCCGACAGGCGCTATGGCTACACCTTC.

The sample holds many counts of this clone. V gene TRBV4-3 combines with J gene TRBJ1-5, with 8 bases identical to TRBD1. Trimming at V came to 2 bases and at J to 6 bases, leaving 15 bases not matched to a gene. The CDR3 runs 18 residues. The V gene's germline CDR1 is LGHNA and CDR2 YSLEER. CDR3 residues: CASSQYPPRTGSGQPQHF. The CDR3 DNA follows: TGCGCCAGCAGCCAATACCCACCCCGGACAGGGTCGGGTCAGCCCCAGCATTTT.

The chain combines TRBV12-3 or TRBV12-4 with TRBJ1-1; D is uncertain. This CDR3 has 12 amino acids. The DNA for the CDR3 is TGTGTCACCTGGACGTTGAACACTGAAGCTTTCTTT. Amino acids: CVTWTLNTEAFF.

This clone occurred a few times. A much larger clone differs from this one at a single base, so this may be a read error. The CDR3 here is CASINGGVPNTGELFF. The CDR3 DNA reads TGTGCCAGCATCAATGGGGGGGTACCGAACACCGGGGAGCTGTTTTTT. This chain connects TRBV27 to TRBJ2-2; 7 bases align to TRBD2. The CDR3 covers 16 residues. J lost 0 bases, V lost 7 bases, and 8 bases had no gene match. CDR1 is MNHEY, CDR2 SMNVEV, per germline (reference sequence).

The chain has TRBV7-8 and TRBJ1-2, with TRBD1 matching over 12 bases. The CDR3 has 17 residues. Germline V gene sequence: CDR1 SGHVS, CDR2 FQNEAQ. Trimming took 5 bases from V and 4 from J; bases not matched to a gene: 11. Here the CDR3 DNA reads TGTGCCAGCAGCCAAGGGACAGGGGGCGCGCGGTCCTATGGCTACACCTTC. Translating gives CASSQGTGGARSYGYTF.

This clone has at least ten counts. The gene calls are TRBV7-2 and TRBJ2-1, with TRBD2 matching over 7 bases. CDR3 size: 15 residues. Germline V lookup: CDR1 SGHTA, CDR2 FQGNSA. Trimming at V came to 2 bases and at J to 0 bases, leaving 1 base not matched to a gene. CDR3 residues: CASSLLADSYNEQFF. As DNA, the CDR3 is TGTGCCAGCAGCTTACTAGCGGACTCCTACAATGAGCAGTTCTTC.

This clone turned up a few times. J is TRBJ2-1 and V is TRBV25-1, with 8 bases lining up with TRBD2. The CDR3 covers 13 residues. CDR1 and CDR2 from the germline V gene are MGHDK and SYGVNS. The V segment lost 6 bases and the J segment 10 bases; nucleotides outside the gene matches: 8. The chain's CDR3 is CASSPGTRSEQFF. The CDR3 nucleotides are TGTGCCAGCAGCCCGGGGACTAGATCGGAGCAGTTCTTC.

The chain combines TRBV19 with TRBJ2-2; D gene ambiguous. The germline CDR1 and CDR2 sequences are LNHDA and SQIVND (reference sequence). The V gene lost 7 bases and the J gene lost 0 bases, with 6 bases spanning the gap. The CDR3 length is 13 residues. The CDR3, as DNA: TGTGCCAGTACCTACTCGAACACCGGGGAGCTGTTTTTT. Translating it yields CASTYSNTGELFF.

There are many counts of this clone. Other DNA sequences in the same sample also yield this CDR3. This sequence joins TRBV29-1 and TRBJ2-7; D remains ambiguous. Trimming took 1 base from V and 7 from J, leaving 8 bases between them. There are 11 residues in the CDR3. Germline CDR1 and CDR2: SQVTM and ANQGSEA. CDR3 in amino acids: CSVEAFDEQYF. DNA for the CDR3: TGCAGCGTTGAAGCTTTCGATGAGCAGTACTTC.

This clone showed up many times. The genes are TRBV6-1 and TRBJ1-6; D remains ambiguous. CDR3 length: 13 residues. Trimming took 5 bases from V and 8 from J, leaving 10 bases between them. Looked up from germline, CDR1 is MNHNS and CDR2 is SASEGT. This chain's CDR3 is CASSSFNDSPLHF. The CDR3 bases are TGTGCCAGCAGTTCCTTCAACGATTCACCCCTCCACTTT.

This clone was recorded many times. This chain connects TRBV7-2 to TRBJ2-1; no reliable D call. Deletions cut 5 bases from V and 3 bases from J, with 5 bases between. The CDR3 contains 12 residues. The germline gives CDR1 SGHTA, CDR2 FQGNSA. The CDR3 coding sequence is TGTGCCAGCAGCCAGCACTACAATGAGCAGTTCTTC. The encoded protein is CASSQHYNEQFF.